This T cell receptor (beta chain) is drawn from a study of shared clonotypes between healthy human individuals (dated by TCRdb to the early 2020s). Study-level background: The cohort comprised a couple of women and a few men aged 18 to 49 years. For each donor, CD4 naive and CD4 memory were each run on three plates, CD8 naive on two plates, and CD8 memory on one plate. Blood TCR repertoires of 5 or 6 healthy adults were deeply sequenced to estimate repertoire size and the extent of clonotype sharing between individuals. To increase sequencing depth and limit assay-specific biases, different laboratories used diverse techniques to prepare libraries and sequence TCR repertoires. Between about 0.94 and 10 billion PBMCs per donor were obtained by leukapheresis.

Overall study results and their limits: Naive subsets generally had larger estimated clonotype richness than memory subsets. Clonotypes shared by all four sorted-subset donors showed higher generation probabilities than non-shared clonotypes. Sampling was restricted to blood, and TCR repertoires in tissues likely differ from the TCR repertoires found in blood. Even with the large sequencing depth, rarefaction of the sorted-subset datasets indicated that sequencing was incomplete. The small number of donors limited the genetic and exposure-history diversity represented. Approximately 5% of naive CD4, around 3.5% of naive CD8, around 2.3% of memory CD4, and 0.35% to 0.5% of memory CD8 clonotypes were shared across a few donors. Based on pairwise subsampling, the degree of clonotype sharing among donors was expected to be affected by sequencing depth.

Donors were healthy HIV-negative adults with no recently reported acute infections or vaccinations. Only Caucasian adults living in Nashville, Tennessee, USA were represented among the donors. CD4+ T cells were enriched through magnetic negative selection, after which naive cells were positively selected on CD45RA and the remaining negative fraction served as the memory subset. Blood was collected by leukapheresis, and PBMCs were isolated by Ficoll-Histopaque density gradient centrifugation and then cryopreserved in liquid nitrogen vapor phase. Analytical flow cytometry was used to check the purity and quantity of each magnetically sorted T cell population. Genomic DNA was isolated from every sorted fraction and measured by UV absorbance on a Nanodrop 2000c. Using the deep immunoSEQ assay, TCR CDR3 regions were amplified from genomic DNA by multiplex PCR. For each cell subset, the extracted genomic DNA was distributed evenly across all wells of several immunoSEQ 96-well plates, and each plate served as one replicate. Each replicate PCR for sorted subsets received approximately 220 ng genomic DNA, equal to about 30,000 T cell genomes. Purified libraries were measured with a Qubit 3.0 fluorometer, size-checked on a Bioanalyzer 2100, and measured again with the KAPA Library Quantification kit. Every immunoSEQ 96-well plate was sequenced on a separate single-read 150-cycle Illumina NextSeq 550 flow cell. As for the original processing: The immunoSEQ output contained only junctional sequences without quality scores, so filtering could not match that applied to full-length reads. Sequences were annotated with PyIR, a Python wrapper for IgBLAST v1.9, using IMGT germline references to assign V/J genes and CDR3. Any read was removed if the V/J assignment was weak (E-value above 1e-6), the CDR3 was missing, or the read contained stop codons, out-of-frame junctions, or ambiguous translated residues. V3J clonotypes were defined as sequences sharing the same inferred V gene, J gene, and CDR3 amino acid sequence. Percentage overlap between repertoires was computed as shared unique clonotypes divided by the size of the smaller repertoire. RTK rarefaction, the Chao1 estimator, and Recon v2.1 estimates of unobserved clonotypes were used to assess repertoire richness. OLGA was used to compute generation probabilities for all TCRbeta clonotypes that the gDNA method yielded from a handful of donors. In its TCRdb copy, this immuneACCESS table keeps in-frame sequences only and misses some clones. Where compared with another copy, unresolved V genes explain less than half of these, and the others have no known cause. The DNA gave D and trimming, while V, J and clone size come from that table. In all, the sample holds around 1.1 million clones, and approximately 80% of those were seen once. The ten largest clonotypes hold 0.7% to 0.95% of the sample.

The CDR3 has 15 amino acids, counting the end cysteine and phenylalanine. Here the CDR3 DNA is all that survives: 45 bases in frame from base 1. CDR1 is given as SGHTS and CDR2 as YDEGEE, both from the germline V gene. Clipping removes 5 bases from V and 3 bases from J, with 6 as the unmatched junction base count. On this clone: It has no known antigen specificity. No much larger clone is present one base from it, and per-base qualities are unavailable.

This clonotype originated in a man between 18 and 29 years old in good health. Some clones in this sample may be carry-over from other donors' samples. This receptor chain uses TRBV5-8 and TRBJ1-4; 8 bases in the junction line up with TRBD1. The sequencing input was memory CD4+ T cells from PBMCs. The cell subset or site label, as the study defines it: CD45RA-negative fraction. The DNA sequence reads TGTGCCAGCAGGCCCGGGACAGGAGCTAATGAAAAACTGTTTTTT. This is translated as CASRPGTGANEKLFF.